The 9 T cell receptor beta chains below were found in one sample sequenced in a study of blood T cell repertoires in COVID-19. Sequenced by immunoSEQ multiplex PCR; TCRdb stores in-frame clones only, minus some. This table has 250,000 to 300,000 clones, about 90% appearing once. Sequences were obtained from peripheral blood. The source of these receptors is a woman aged 40 to 49 with acute or convalescent COVID-19.

The chain combines TRBV15 with TRBJ1-2; D remains unclear. From germline, CDR1 is LNHNV and CDR2 YYDKDF (reference sequence). This CDR3 is built from 16 residues. V was cut by 3 bases and J by 8 bases, with 22 bases left in between. The CDR3 loop is CATSRDRSGITAGYTF. The CDR3 DNA is TGTGCCACCAGCAGGGATAGGTCGGGGATTACCGCCGGCTACACCTTC.

This clone was counted a few times. The chain uses TRBV6-6 and TRBJ2-1; 8 bases map to TRBD1. There are 16 residues in the CDR3. CDR1 is MNHNY and CDR2 is SVGAGI in the germline V gene (reference sequence). The ends lost 4 bases at V and 2 bases at J; junction bases unmatched: 7. CDR3: CASSSRTGQAYNEQFF. The CDR3 DNA sequence: TGTGCCAGCAGTTCCAGGACAGGGCAAGCCTACAATGAGCAGTTCTTC.

V is TRBV6-5 and J is TRBJ1-1; the match to TRBD1 covers 8 bases. The V gene's germline CDR1 is MNHEY and CDR2 SVGAGI. J was trimmed by 5 bases and V by 6 bases; bases with no gene match: 5. This CDR3 comprises 13 residues. The CDR3 sequence: CASRNRGWTEAFF. The CDR3 DNA sequence: TGTGCCAGCAGGAACAGGGGGTGGACTGAAGCTTTCTTT.

The chain links TRBV3-1 (or the pseudogene TRBV3-2) to TRBJ1-1; TRBD1 matches at 9 bases. The CDR3 totals 14 residues. Germline trimming cut 10 bases from V and 1 base from J; bases unmatched to any gene: 7. CDR1 and CDR2 from the germline V gene are LGHDT and YNNKEL (reference sequence). The CDR3 DNA is TGTGCCACCCGCCCGGGACAGGGGAACACTGAAGCTTTCTTT. Protein product: CATRPGQGNTEAFF.

The rearrangement joins TRBV2 to TRBJ1-2; possible D gene TRBD1, 6 bases. The V end lost 6 bases, the J end lost 2 bases, and 10 bases lay between the germline ends. The CDR3 sequence is 13 residues long. Germline CDR1 and CDR2: SNHLY and FYNNEI. CDR3 bases: TGTGCCAGCAGGGGAACAGGGAACTATGGCTACACCTTC. Protein product: CASRGTGNYGYTF.

The J gene is TRBJ1-2, the V gene TRBV5-8, with TRBD1 identical over 11 bases. V dropped 0 bases and J dropped 3; count of bases not matched to a gene: 1. The CDR3 covers 15 residues. From germline, CDR1 is SGHTS and CDR2 YDEGEE. CDR3 nucleotide sequence: TGTGCCAGCAGCTTGGGGGACAGGGGGGACTATGGCTACACCTTC. Its translation: CASSLGDRGDYGYTF. Full variable domain (missing parts from reference TRBV5-8 and TRBJ1-2): EAGVTQSPTHLIKTRGQQATLRCSPISGHTSVYWYQQALGLGLQFLLWYDEGEERNRGNFPPRFSGRQFPNYSSELNVNALELEDSALYLCASSLGDRGDYGYTFGSGTRLTVV.

This rearrangement joins TRBV18 to TRBJ1-1; 9 bases agree with TRBD1. Germline V gene sequence: CDR1 KGHSH, CDR2 LQKENI. With 5 bases clipped from V and 5 bases from J, the junction kept 3 bases outside the gene matches. This CDR3 spans 13 amino acids. The CDR3, as DNA: TGTGCCAGCTCAATTGACAGGGGGACTGAAGCTTTCTTT. Its translation is CASSIDRGTEAFF. Looking up the rest from reference TRBV18 and TRBJ1-1 gives the full variable domain: NAGVMQNPRHLVRRRGQEARLRCSPMKGHSHVYWYRQLPEEGLKFMVYLQKENIIDESGMPKERFSAEFPKEGPSILRIQQVVRGDSAAYFCASSIDRGTEAFFGQGTRLTVV.

The V call is TRBV4-2, the J call TRBJ2-3; TRBD2 aligns across 11 bases. The trim removed 4 bases at V and 3 bases at J, leaving 6 bases unmatched. The CDR3 covers 16 residues. Germline loops: CDR1 LGHNA, CDR2 YNFKEQ. CDR3 protein: CASSRVLAGGTDTQYF. The CDR3 DNA follows: TGTGCCAGCAGCCGGGTCCTAGCGGGAGGAACAGATACGCAGTATTTT.

V gene TRBV6-1 combines with J gene TRBJ1-2; maybe TRBD1 (5 bases). The germline V gene encodes CDR1 MNHNS and CDR2 SASEGT. The CDR3 sequence is 15 residues long. V lost 3 bases and J lost 4, with 15 bases in between. The CDR3: CASSDSGVQVYGYTF. DNA of the CDR3: TGTGCCAGCAGTGATTCGGGGGTTCAGGTCTATGGCTACACCTTC.